This T cell receptor (beta chain) was documented in a study of blood T cells in healthy people across ages. Worth noting for this clonotype: Its antigen is not identified.

The CDR3 is 13 amino acids. Trimming removed 6 bases from V and 8 bases from J, with 16 bases in between. Notes on the study in general: PBMCs that were unsorted prevented a conclusive naive versus antigen-experienced comparison.

Next came a second PCR, run for about 7 to 12 cycles, which used a sample-barcoded 5' primer along with a J-beta primer mix. Via MiXCR, TCRdb re-called the 5' RACE reads, giving one row per CDR3 protein. The table lists roughly 800,000 distinct CDR3 sequences, roughly 25% of them singletons, with 3% in the top ten. These data were likewise used in another study, on T cells of mothers and their children. This second study notes: The second PCR's M1S primer added sample barcodes and 2-4 random nucleotides. Each mother gave over 8 million TCR beta CDR3 reads; each child, roughly 3 million.

The sample taken for sequencing was blood. This TCR derives from a boy aged 10-17 years in good health. This chain connects TRBV12-3 or TRBV12-4 to TRBJ1-2; D is perhaps TRBD1 (5 bases). The DNA of the CDR3 is TGTGCCAGCAGCAGCTCCACCAGGGACGGCTACACCTTC. This codes for CASSSSTRDGYTF.